The 28 T cell receptor beta chains below were found in one sample sequenced in a study of blood T cells in healthy people across ages. With a J-beta primer mix and a sample-barcoded 5' primer, a second PCR ran about 7 to 12 cycles. MiXCR was run by TCRdb on the 5' RACE reads, yielding one entry per CDR3 protein. The repertoire has 700,000 to 850,000 distinct CDR3 sequences, roughly 35% of them found once; the top ten carry around 13%. Sequenced input: blood. The receptors here all came from a man between 18 and 29 years old in good health.

This clonotype has at least ten counts. V and J are TRBV4-3 and TRBJ2-1; D remains ambiguous. The V end was cut by 3 bases, the J end by 6 bases, with 12 bases between. The length of the CDR3 is 14 residues. Germline loops: CDR1 LGHNA, CDR2 YSLEER. CDR3 residues: CASSHERASNEQFF. DNA for the CDR3: TGCGCCAGCAGCCATGAACGGGCGTCCAATGAGCAGTTCTTC.

The V gene is TRBV12-3 or TRBV12-4, the J gene TRBJ1-6; D may be TRBD1 (5 bases). The germline V and J ends were trimmed by 6 bases and 2 bases, with 20 bases remaining between them. The CDR3 is made up of 18 amino acids. CDR3 nucleotide sequence: TGTGCCAGCAGGCCCCGGGGCGGTCCGGGCGCCTATAATTCACCCCTCCACTTT. Translated, it gives CASRPRGGPGAYNSPLHF.

The gene calls are TRBV14 and TRBJ2-3, with D perhaps assigned TRBD1 or TRBD2 (6 bases each). V gave up 5 bases and J gave up 9 bases, with 12 bases separating them. Germline CDR1 SGHDN, CDR2 FVKESK. This CDR3 contains 12 residues. The CDR3 DNA is TGTGCCAGCAGCGTGACCGGGGGCACGCAGTATTTT. Protein product: CASSVTGGTQYF.

This clonotype has a handful of counts. V usage is TRBV9 and J usage is TRBJ2-3, with 7 bases lining up with TRBD1. Per germline, CDR1 SGDLS and CDR2 YYNGEE. V lost 5 bases and J lost 0; bases outside the gene matches: 9. This CDR3 spans 16 amino acids. The CDR3 nucleotides are TGTGCCAGCAGTGCTGGACAGGTCTCTAGCACAGATACGCAGTATTTT. Its translation: CASSAGQVSSTDTQYF.

This clonotype has a count of ten or more. The chain joins TRBV4-3 to TRBJ2-1, with 12 bases aligning to TRBD2. Unmatched junction bases numbered 6, after V lost 3 bases and J lost 6 bases. This CDR3 spans 16 amino acids. Per germline, CDR1 LGHNA and CDR2 YSLEER. CDR3: CASSHLTSGGSNEQFF. CDR3 bases: TGCGCCAGCAGCCACCTGACTAGCGGGGGTAGCAATGAGCAGTTCTTC.

The rearrangement joins TRBV28 to TRBJ2-1; 8 bases are a match to TRBD2. V lost 8 bases, J lost 7 bases, and 10 bases stayed unmatched. CDR1 MDHEN and CDR2 SYDVKM come from the germline V gene. The CDR3 sequence is 14 residues long. The chain's CDR3 is CASPRTSGTNEQFF. The CDR3 bases are TGTGCCAGCCCCCGAACTAGCGGTACGAATGAGCAGTTCTTC.

This clonotype was recorded a few times. This chain connects TRBV5-1 to TRBJ2-1; no clear D. The CDR3 totals 12 residues. Trimming removed 0 bases from V and 8 bases from J, with 6 bases in between. Per the germline V gene, CDR1 is SGHRS and CDR2 is YFSETQ. CDR3 region: CASSLEADEQFF. Here the CDR3 DNA reads TGCGCCAGCAGCTTGGAGGCCGATGAGCAGTTCTTC.

This clonotype occurred a few times. The chain recombines TRBV4-1 with TRBJ2-1; D not certain. There are 14 residues in the CDR3. Per germline, CDR1 MGHRA and CDR2 YSYEKL. Trimming removed 0 bases at V and 4 bases at J, with 7 bases between. The CDR3: CASSQDSVYNEQFF. The CDR3 DNA reads as TGCGCCAGCAGCCAAGATTCAGTTTACAATGAGCAGTTCTTC.

This clonotype has just a few counts. CDR3 in DNA: TGTGCCAGCAGCCCAAAGTTAAGGGAATCACCCCTCCACTTT. Translating gives CASSPKLRESPLHF. This chain connects TRBV7-2 to TRBJ1-6; D gene unclear. There are 14 residues in the CDR3. V lost 5 bases and J 10 bases, leaving 15 bases between the germline ends. Per germline, CDR1 SGHTA and CDR2 FQGNSA.

Of note for this clonotype: A single base separates this from a much larger clone, so it may be a read error. The V call is TRBV4-1, the J call TRBJ2-5; 7 positions match TRBD1. The length of the CDR3 is 13 residues. Germline V gives CDR1 MGHRA, CDR2 YSYEKL. Trimming took 1 base from V and 11 from J; bases not matched to a gene: 7. The CDR3: CASSQGRGNEQYF. The DNA of the CDR3 is TGCGCCAGCAGCCAAGGCAGGGGGAATGAGCAGTACTTC.

Concerning this clonotype itself: This may be a read error, as it is one base from a much larger clone. The chain uses TRBV7-9 and TRBJ2-7, with D hard to call. Germline V lookup: CDR1 SEHNR, CDR2 FQNEAQ (reference sequence). V was cut by 3 bases and J by 10 bases, with 13 bases left in between. The CDR3 sequence is 12 residues long. CDR3 bases: TGTGCCAGCAGCTTGGTCACAGAGGCCCAGTACTTC. This translates into CASSLVTEAQYF.

This clonotype was counted at least ten times. The CDR3 bases are TGTGCCAGCAGCTTCAGGCGAGAGGAGACCCAGTACTTC. This sequence encodes CASSFRREETQYF. This chain joins TRBV7-2 and TRBJ2-5; no definite D call. The CDR3 sequence is 13 residues long. The germline gives CDR1 SGHTA, CDR2 FQGNSA. Between the trimmed V and J ends, which lost 3 bases and 5 bases, there was a span of 10 bases.

There are a few counts of this clonotype. CDR3 sequence reads: CSARVGRGGTDTQYF. CDR3 DNA: TGCAGTGCTAGAGTGGGCAGGGGAGGCACAGATACGCAGTATTTT. The chain uses TRBV20-1 and TRBJ2-3, with D possibly TRBD1 on 6 matching bases. With 1 base removed from V and 1 base from J, the gap between germline ends came to 12 bases. The CDR3 length is 15 residues. The germline CDR1 and CDR2 sequences are DFQATT and SNEGSKA (reference sequence).

The chain combines TRBV29-1 with TRBJ2-3; D ambiguous. The germline gives CDR1 SQVTM, CDR2 ANQGSEA. This CDR3 has 13 amino acids. V lost 2 bases to trimming and J lost 4 bases, with 10 bases between them. The CDR3 DNA sequence: TGCAGCGTTGAACCGGTATCGGCAGATACGCAGTATTTT. This sequence encodes CSVEPVSADTQYF.

This clonotype turned up a few times. The genes are TRBV4-2 and TRBJ1-1; the D is unclear. V dropped 1 base and J dropped 0 bases, with 6 bases sitting between them. Germline CDR1 and CDR2: LGHNA and YNFKEQ. The CDR3 spans 14 residues. For the CDR3, the DNA is TGTGCCAGCAGCCAAGCGGCCGTGAACACTGAAGCTTTCTTT. This gives the protein CASSQAAVNTEAFF.

The table lists this clonotype with a count of one. A read error may be the cause here, since a much bigger clone is one base away. The J gene is TRBJ2-1, the V gene TRBV7-9, with D uncertain. Per germline, CDR1 SEHNR and CDR2 FQNEAQ (reference sequence). V was pared by 5 bases and J by 10 bases, with 9 bases between. The CDR3 spans 11 residues. The CDR3 sequence is CASSATYEQFF. The CDR3 nucleotides are TGTGCCAGCAGCGCCACCTACGAGCAGTTCTTC.

This clonotype was counted ten times or more. The chain recombines TRBV12-3 or TRBV12-4 with TRBJ1-5; no definite D call. This CDR3 contains 14 residues. Trimming took 3 bases from V and 5 from J, leaving 11 bases between them. CDR3 protein: CASSLLGGDQPQHF. As DNA, the CDR3 is TGTGCCAGCAGTTTGTTGGGTGGAGATCAGCCCCAGCATTTT.

This clonotype was seen repeatedly, ten times or more. V gene TRBV29-1 combines with J gene TRBJ1-1, with D unclear. In germline, CDR1 is SQVTM, CDR2 ANQGSEA. This CDR3 is 13 amino acids long. V was clipped by 5 bases and J by 11 bases, with 21 bases between them. The chain's CDR3 is CSVRGPERMEAFF. CDR3 in DNA: TGCAGCGTTCGAGGTCCGGAAAGAATGGAGGCTTTCTTT.

The gene calls are TRBV5-1 and TRBJ2-1; D perhaps matches TRBD2 (5 bases). Near its end, the DNA agrees better with TRBJ2-7, so the J call may be wrong. CDR3 size: 15 residues. Germline V gene data show CDR1 as SGHRS and CDR2 as YFSETQ. CDR3 in amino acids: CASSPEGSSYNEQYF. DNA for the CDR3: TGCGCCAGCAGCCCTGAAGGGAGCTCCTACAATGAGCAGTACTTC.

This clonotype was seen a few times. The rearrangement joins TRBV27 to TRBJ2-7; 10 bases are shared with TRBD1. CDR1 is MNHEY and CDR2 is SMNVEV in the germline V gene (reference sequence). The CDR3 sequence is 15 residues long. V lost 3 bases to trimming and J lost 4 bases; unmatched junction nucleotides: 6. CDR3 residues: CASSLGQGIVYEQYF. In nucleotides, the CDR3 is TGTGCCAGCAGTTTGGGACAGGGGATCGTTTACGAGCAGTACTTC.

V gene TRBV5-1 combines with J gene TRBJ1-1; perhaps TRBD1 as D (6 bases). V lost 3 bases and J lost 1, with 10 bases in between. The CDR3 consists of 14 residues. Germline CDR1 SGHRS, CDR2 YFSETQ. The DNA of the CDR3 is TGCGCCAGCAGCTGGGGGCAACGGAACACTGAAGCTTTCTTT. Protein sequence: CASSWGQRNTEAFF.

This chain connects TRBV11-2 to TRBJ1-6; D not certain. The CDR3 sequence is 16 residues long. V was cut by 0 bases and J by 0 bases, with 6 bases left in between. Per germline, CDR1 SGHAT and CDR2 FQNNGV. The CDR3 bases are TGTGCCAGCAGCTTAGAAGGGAGCTCCTATAATTCACCCCTCCACTTT. This sequence encodes CASSLEGSSYNSPLHF.

This clonotype was observed a handful of times. This chain joins TRBV18 and TRBJ1-4; possible D gene TRBD1, 6 bases. With 1 base removed from V and 3 bases from J, the gap between germline ends came to 24 bases. The germline V gene has CDR1 KGHSH and CDR2 LQKENI. This CDR3 spans 20 amino acids. The CDR3 loop is CASSPQGGTPLSVANEKLFF. The DNA for the CDR3 is TGTGCCAGCTCACCACAGGGCGGGACACCACTATCGGTAGCTAATGAAAAACTGTTTTTT.

V usage is TRBV3-1 and J usage is TRBJ1-4; no reliable D call. The V gene lost 1 base and the J gene lost 7 bases, with 7 bases spanning the gap. The CDR3 length is 13 residues. Germline V gene sequence: CDR1 LGHDT, CDR2 YNNKEL (reference sequence). The CDR3 protein is CASSQGVGEKLFF. CDR3 DNA: TGTGCCAGCAGCCAAGGGGTTGGTGAAAAACTGTTTTTT.

CDR3 amino acids: CSAGVPSGVSNEQFF. DNA of the CDR3: TGCAGTGCCGGAGTGCCTAGCGGGGTTTCCAATGAGCAGTTCTTC. The chain employs TRBV20-1 and TRBJ2-1; 9 nucleotides agree with TRBD2. V trimming: 6 bases; J trimming: 6 bases; junction bases outside the gene matches: 12. The CDR3 runs to 15 residues. Germline-derived CDR1 and CDR2 are DFQATT and SNEGSKA (reference sequence).

The sample holds one count of this clonotype. The chain is built from TRBV6-5 and TRBJ2-1, with D tentatively TRBD2 (6 bases). V was cut by 4 bases and J by 6 bases, with 25 bases left in between. The CDR3 is 18 amino acids. Germline CDR1 and CDR2: MNHEY and SVGAGI. The CDR3 DNA sequence: TGTGCCAGCAGTTCCCACCGTTCCGGGACTTCCACCTCCAATGAGCAGTTCTTC. It specifies CASSSHRSGTSTSNEQFF.

The gene calls are TRBV28 and TRBJ2-6; D remains unclear. Germline CDR1 reads MDHEN; CDR2 reads SYDVKM. Trimming cost V 4 bases and J 0 bases, with 10 bases left between them. The CDR3 runs 16 residues. CDR3 amino acids: CASSSGKSSGANVLTF. The CDR3 DNA reads TGTGCCAGCAGTTCTGGCAAGAGCTCTGGGGCCAACGTCCTGACTTTC. Full variable domain (remainder filled in from reference TRBV28 and TRBJ2-6): DVKVTQSSRYLVKRTGEKVFLECVQDMDHENMFWYRQDPGLGLRLIYFSYDVKMKEKGDIPEGYSVSREKKERFSLILESASTNQTSMYLCASSSGKSSGANVLTFGAGSRLTVL.

This clonotype was recorded a few times. The chain carries TRBV12-3 or TRBV12-4 and TRBJ1-4; 7 bases fit TRBD1. V was pared by 5 bases and J by 8 bases, with 14 bases of the junction left unmatched. This CDR3 region has 16 residues. The CDR3 sequence is CASSAADRAEVEKLFF. Written as DNA, the CDR3 is TGTGCCAGCAGTGCCGCCGACAGGGCCGAGGTAGAAAAACTGTTTTTT.